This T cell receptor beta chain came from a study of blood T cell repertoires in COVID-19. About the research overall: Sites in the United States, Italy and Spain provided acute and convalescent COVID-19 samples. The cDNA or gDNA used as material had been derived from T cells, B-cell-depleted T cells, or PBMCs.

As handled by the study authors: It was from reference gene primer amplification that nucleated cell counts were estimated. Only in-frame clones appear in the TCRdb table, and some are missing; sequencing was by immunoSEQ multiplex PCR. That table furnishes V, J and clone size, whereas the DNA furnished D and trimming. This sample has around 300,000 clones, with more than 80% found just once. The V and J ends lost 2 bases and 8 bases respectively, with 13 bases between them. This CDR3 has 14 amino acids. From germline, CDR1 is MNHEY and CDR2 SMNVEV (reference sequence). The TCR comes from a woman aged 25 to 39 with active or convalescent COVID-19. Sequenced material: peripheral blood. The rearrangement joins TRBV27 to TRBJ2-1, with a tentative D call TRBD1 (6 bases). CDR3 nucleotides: TGTGCCAGCAGTTTAAATGGGGGCCGGGATGAGCAGTTCTTC. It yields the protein CASSLNGGRDEQFF.